This T cell receptor (beta chain) emerged from a study of cytomegalovirus exposure and HLA in healthy donors. Findings and caveats of the study: The classifier was said to identify cytomegalovirus status with high specificity and sensitivity. Follow-up analysis found HLA locus-dependent TCR association rates, highest for DRB1 and lowest for HLA-C.

Trimming took off 3 bases at V and 4 bases at J, with 10 bases between the two ends. This CDR3 contains 15 residues. In germline, CDR1 is ENHRY, CDR2 SYGVKD. Note on this clone: Its antigen is unknown.

The primer mix had 60 Vbeta and 13 Jbeta primers. Original analysis: Later, an analysis found around 77 million unique TCR beta chains, and 10 million to 11 million of these were shared. Produced via immunoSEQ multiplex PCR; TCRdb's table is partial and in-frame only. V and J calls plus clone size are reproduced from that table; the DNA served to infer D and trimming. The table shows approximately 190,000 clones, with about 80% occurring only once. This clonotype was obtained from a man aged 35-49 years in good health and CMV-seropositive. Sequencing was carried out using PBMCs. The chain employs TRBV10-3 and TRBJ1-6; D remains ambiguous. In nucleotides, the CDR3 is TGTGCCATCAGTGATTCGGGAACATATAATTCACCCCTCCACTTT. This codes for CAISDSGTYNSPLHF.